This T cell receptor (beta chain) was captured by sequencing in a study of T cell repertoires in cytomegalovirus infection. Study summary: CMV infection plus the matching HLA type was flagged by public TCR beta signatures. Study-wide results and limits: Clonotypes of TCR beta that were HLA-C-restricted and CMV-specific dominated the ex vivo response.

In TCRdb, the reads were re-called with MiXCR into one record per CDR3 protein. The sample shows about 400,000 distinct CDR3 sequences, around 18% of them seen only once. The V end lost 0 bases, the J end lost 1 base, and 13 bases lay between the germline ends. The CDR3 sequence is 17 residues long. The germline CDR1 and CDR2 sequences are SGHVS and FQNEAQ. This clonotype was observed many times. What it binds is unknown. V and J are TRBV7-8 and TRBJ2-4, with D unclear. The material sequenced was PBMCs. This receptor was identified in a human donor in good health (CMV status not recorded). Some clones in this sample may be carry-over from other donors' samples. The CDR3 bases are TGTGCCAGCAGCTTAGCGTGGGGAACCCTTGCCAAAAACATTCAGTACTTC. Protein: CASSLAWGTLAKNIQYF.